Below are 9 T cell receptor beta chains sequenced from a single sample in a study of shared clonotypes between healthy human individuals. CD45RO-negative cells were positively selected for CCR7, leaving out terminally differentiated effector memory CD45RA+ cells. Only in-frame clones appear in the TCRdb table, and some are missing; sequencing was by immunoSEQ multiplex PCR. Counted here are around 2.1 million clones, under 95% occurring once; the ten biggest clones make up under 2%. Sequenced material: naive CD8+ T cells from PBMCs. These receptors all stem from a man younger than 35 in good health. Some clones in this sample may be carry-over from other donors' samples.

The V and J genes are TRBV28 and TRBJ2-7; D unresolved. V lost 5 bases and J lost 1, with 9 bases in between. Germline V gene data show CDR1 as MDHEN and CDR2 as SYDVKM. The CDR3 spans 13 residues. CDR3 sequence: CASSQIRSYEQYF. CDR3 sequence (DNA): TGTGCCAGCAGTCAGATACGGTCCTACGAGCAGTACTTC.

This chain links TRBV7-2 with TRBJ2-1; no firm D call. V gave up 5 bases and J gave up 0 bases, with 14 bases separating them. CDR1 is SGHTA and CDR2 is FQGNSA in the germline V gene. This CDR3 is 16 amino acids long. The CDR3 loop reads CASSPSPRVSYNEQFF. CDR3 bases: TGTGCCAGCAGCCCATCCCCCAGAGTCTCCTACAATGAGCAGTTCTTC.

The chain carries TRBV5-5 and TRBJ2-7; D unresolved. This CDR3 contains 14 residues. From germline, CDR1 is SGHKS and CDR2 YYEKEE (reference sequence). V gave up 3 bases and J gave up 4 bases, with 14 bases separating them. CDR3 region: CASSWSLGTYEQYF. In nucleotides, the CDR3 is TGTGCCAGCAGCTGGTCACTGGGAACTTACGAGCAGTACTTC.

This chain joins TRBV4-3 and TRBJ1-1, with D possibly matching TRBD1 (6 bases). The V end lost 4 bases, the J end lost 4 bases, and 13 bases lay between the germline ends. In germline, CDR1 is LGHNA, CDR2 YSLEER. CDR3 size: 14 residues. In DNA, the CDR3 is TGCGCCAGCAGCCTCGGGGGGCTGAGCACTGAAGCTTTCTTT. It translates to CASSLGGLSTEAFF.

This clone showed up just once. The V gene is TRBV7-7, the J gene TRBJ2-1; no firm D call. Germline V lookup: CDR1 SSHAT, CDR2 FNYEAQ (reference sequence). This CDR3 spans 14 amino acids. V was pared by 0 bases and J by 6 bases, with 9 bases between. The CDR3 region is CASSLAGIGNEQFF. The CDR3 nucleotides read TGTGCCAGCAGCTTAGCGGGAATAGGCAATGAGCAGTTCTTC.

The chain recombines TRBV19 with TRBJ2-7; D is unresolved. The CDR3 is 15 residues long. Trimming left V 0 bases short and J 2 bases short, with 11 bases between. Germline V gene data show CDR1 as LNHDA and CDR2 as SQIVND (reference sequence). The chain's CDR3 is CASSIDQIGAYEQYF. The DNA of the CDR3 is TGTGCCAGTAGTATAGATCAGATAGGCGCCTACGAGCAGTACTTC.

The chain joins TRBV7-9 to TRBJ2-2; 7 bases match TRBD1. The ends lost 4 bases at V and 1 base at J; junction bases unmatched: 6. Germline lookup yields CDR1 SEHNR and CDR2 FQNEAQ (reference sequence). The CDR3 is 16 residues long. The CDR3: CASSWPGQQNTGELFF. The CDR3 DNA reads as TGTGCCAGCAGCTGGCCGGGACAGCAGAACACCGGGGAGCTGTTTTTT.

This chain links TRBV7-9 with TRBJ1-1, with 12 bases lining up with TRBD1. The CDR3 runs 13 residues. Germline CDR1 SEHNR, CDR2 FQNEAQ (reference sequence). J was trimmed by 5 bases and V by 10 bases; bases with no gene match: 5. As DNA, the CDR3 is TGTGCCACGGGACAGGGGGCTCGAACTGAAGCTTTCTTT. Its protein is CATGQGARTEAFF.

V gene TRBV13 combines with J gene TRBJ2-2; D gene ambiguous. V was cut by 1 base and J by 7 bases, with 7 bases left in between. Germline V lookup: CDR1 PRHDT, CDR2 FYEKMQ (reference sequence). The CDR3 consists of 13 residues. CDR3 sequence reads: CASSLALVGELFF. The CDR3 region has the DNA TGTGCCAGCAGCTTAGCTCTGGTCGGGGAGCTGTTTTTT.